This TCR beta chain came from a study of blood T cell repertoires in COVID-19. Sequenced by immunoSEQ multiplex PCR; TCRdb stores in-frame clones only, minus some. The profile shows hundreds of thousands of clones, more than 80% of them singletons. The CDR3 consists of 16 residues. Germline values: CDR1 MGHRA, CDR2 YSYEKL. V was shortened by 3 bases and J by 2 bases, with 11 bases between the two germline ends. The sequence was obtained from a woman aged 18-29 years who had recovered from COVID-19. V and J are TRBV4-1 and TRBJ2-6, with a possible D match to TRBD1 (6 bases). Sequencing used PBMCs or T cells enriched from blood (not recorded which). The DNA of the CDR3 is TGCGCCAGCAGCCATGCCGACAGGACTGGGGCCAACGTCCTGACTTTC. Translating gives CASSHADRTGANVLTF.